The following is a TCR beta chain sequence with its context. Original analysis: Amplification from reference gene primers served as the basis for estimated nucleated cell counts. TCRdb keeps only in-frame clones here, not all; method: immunoSEQ multiplex PCR. V, J and clone size derive from that table, while D and trimming were established from the DNA sequence. The sample shows some 82,000 clones, around 83% of them seen only once. V was clipped by 4 bases and J by 8 bases, with 11 bases between them. There are 11 residues in the CDR3. Germline V CDR1 and CDR2: SQVTM, ANQGSEA. These data originate in a study of blood T cell repertoires in COVID-19. As for the study in general: COVID-19 samples from acute and convalescent phases originated in the United States, Italy and Spain. From T cells, B-cell-depleted T cells, or PBMCs came the material, which was cDNA or gDNA.

The chain has TRBV29-1 and TRBJ1-2, with D possibly matching TRBD1 (6 bases). The sample comprised peripheral blood. This clonotype was sampled from an elderly man with active or convalescent COVID-19. This CDR3 is CSVGTGMGYTF. CDR3 nucleotide sequence: TGCAGCGTTGGCACAGGGATGGGCTACACCTTC.